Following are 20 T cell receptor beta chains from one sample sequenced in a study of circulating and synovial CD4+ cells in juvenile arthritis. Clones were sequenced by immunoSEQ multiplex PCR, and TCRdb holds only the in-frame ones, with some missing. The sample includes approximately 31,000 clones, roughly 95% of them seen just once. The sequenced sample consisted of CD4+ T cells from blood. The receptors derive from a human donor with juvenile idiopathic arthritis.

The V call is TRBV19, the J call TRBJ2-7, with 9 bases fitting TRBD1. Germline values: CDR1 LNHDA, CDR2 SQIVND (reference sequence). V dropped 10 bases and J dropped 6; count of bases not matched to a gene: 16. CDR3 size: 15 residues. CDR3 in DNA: TGTGCCACCCGAAATCTCCGGACAGGGGCTCGCGAGCAGTACTTC. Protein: CATRNLRTGAREQYF.

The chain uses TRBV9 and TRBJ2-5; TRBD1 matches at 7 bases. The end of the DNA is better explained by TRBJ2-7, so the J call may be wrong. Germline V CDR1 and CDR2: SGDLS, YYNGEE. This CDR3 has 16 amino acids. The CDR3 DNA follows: TGTGCCAGCAGCGTAGGGAGGACAGGCCGACACTACGAGCAGTACTTC. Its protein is CASSVGRTGRHYEQYF.

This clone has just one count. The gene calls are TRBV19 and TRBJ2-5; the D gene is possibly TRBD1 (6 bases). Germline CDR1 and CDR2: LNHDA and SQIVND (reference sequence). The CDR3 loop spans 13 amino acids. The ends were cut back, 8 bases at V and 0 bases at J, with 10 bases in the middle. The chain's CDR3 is CASADRHQETQYF. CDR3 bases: TGTGCCAGTGCGGACAGACACCAAGAGACCCAGTACTTC.

The CDR3 here is CASSGRLAGGPNTGELFF. The CDR3 DNA sequence: TGTGCCAGCAGCGGTCGACTAGCGGGAGGCCCGAACACCGGGGAGCTGTTTTTT. V gene TRBV5-5 combines with J gene TRBJ2-2, with 13 bases matching TRBD2. Germline V lookup: CDR1 SGHKS, CDR2 YYEKEE (reference sequence). Trimming removed 4 bases from V and 0 bases from J; junction bases left unmatched: 6. The length of the CDR3 is 18 residues.

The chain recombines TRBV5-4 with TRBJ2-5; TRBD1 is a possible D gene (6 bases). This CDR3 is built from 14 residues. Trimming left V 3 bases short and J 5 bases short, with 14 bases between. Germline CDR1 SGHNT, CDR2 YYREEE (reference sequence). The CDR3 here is CASSSAGVRETQYF. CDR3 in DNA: TGTGCCAGCAGCTCGGCAGGGGTCCGGGAGACCCAGTACTTC.

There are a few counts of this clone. The CDR3, as DNA: TGTGCCAGCAGTTACTCCTTCCAGGGGGGCTATGGCTACACCTTC. As protein: CASSYSFQGGYGYTF. This chain links TRBV6-5 with TRBJ1-2; TRBD1 aligns across 7 bases. The CDR3 loop spans 15 amino acids. Per the germline V gene, CDR1 is MNHEY and CDR2 is SVGAGI. Losses at the gene ends were 0 bases for V and 4 bases for J; bases not matched to a gene: 5.

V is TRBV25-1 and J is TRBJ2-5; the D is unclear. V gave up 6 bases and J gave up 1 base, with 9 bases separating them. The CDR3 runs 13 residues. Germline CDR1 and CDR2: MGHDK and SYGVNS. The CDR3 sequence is CASRLSFQETQYF. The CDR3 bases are TGTGCCAGCAGGCTCAGTTTCCAAGAGACCCAGTACTTC.

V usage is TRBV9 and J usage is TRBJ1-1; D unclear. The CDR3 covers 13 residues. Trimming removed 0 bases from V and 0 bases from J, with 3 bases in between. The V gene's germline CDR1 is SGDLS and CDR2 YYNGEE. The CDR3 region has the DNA TGTGCCAGCAGCGTAGACTTGAACACTGAAGCTTTCTTT. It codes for CASSVDLNTEAFF.

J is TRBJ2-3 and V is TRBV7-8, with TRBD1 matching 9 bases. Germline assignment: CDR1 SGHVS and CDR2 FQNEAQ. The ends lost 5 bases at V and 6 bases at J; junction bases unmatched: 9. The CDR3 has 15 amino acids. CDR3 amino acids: CASSLPGQGIDTQYF. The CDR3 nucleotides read TGTGCCAGCAGCCTGCCGGGACAGGGCATCGATACGCAGTATTTT.

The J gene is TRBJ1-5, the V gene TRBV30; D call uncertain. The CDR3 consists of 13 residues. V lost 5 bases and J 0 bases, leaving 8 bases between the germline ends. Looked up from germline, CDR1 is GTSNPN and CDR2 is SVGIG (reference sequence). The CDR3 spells CAWSGNSNQPQHF. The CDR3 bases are TGTGCCTGGTCCGGGAATAGCAATCAGCCCCAGCATTTT.

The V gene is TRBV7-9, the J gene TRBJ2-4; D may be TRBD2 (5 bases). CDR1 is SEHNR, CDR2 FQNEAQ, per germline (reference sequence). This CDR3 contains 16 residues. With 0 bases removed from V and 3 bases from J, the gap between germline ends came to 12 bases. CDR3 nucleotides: TGTGCCAGCAGCTTAGCGCGGTTAGGAGGCAAAAACATTCAGTACTTC. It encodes CASSLARLGGKNIQYF.

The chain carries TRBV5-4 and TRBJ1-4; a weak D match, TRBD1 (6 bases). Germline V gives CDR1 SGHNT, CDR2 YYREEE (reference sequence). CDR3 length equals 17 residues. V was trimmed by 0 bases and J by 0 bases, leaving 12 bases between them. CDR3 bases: TGTGCCAGCAGCTTGGGACTTAGACAGGCAACTAATGAAAAACTGTTTTTT. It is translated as CASSLGLRQATNEKLFF.

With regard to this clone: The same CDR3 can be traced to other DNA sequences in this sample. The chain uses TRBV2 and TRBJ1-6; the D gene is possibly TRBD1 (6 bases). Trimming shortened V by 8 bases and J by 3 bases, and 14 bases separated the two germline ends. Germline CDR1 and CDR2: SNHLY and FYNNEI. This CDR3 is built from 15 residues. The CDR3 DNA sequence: TGTGCCAGCTCCTCCCACAGGGACTATAATTCACCCCTCCACTTT. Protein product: CASSSHRDYNSPLHF.

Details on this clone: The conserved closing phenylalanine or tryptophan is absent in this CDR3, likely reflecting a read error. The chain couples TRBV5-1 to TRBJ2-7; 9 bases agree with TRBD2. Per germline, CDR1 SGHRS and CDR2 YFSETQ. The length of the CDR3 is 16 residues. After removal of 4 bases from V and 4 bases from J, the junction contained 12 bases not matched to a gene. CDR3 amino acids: CASSPGLLAGLYEQYS. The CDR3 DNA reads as TGCGCCAGCAGCCCCGGTTTGCTAGCGGGGTTGTACGAGCAGTACTCC.

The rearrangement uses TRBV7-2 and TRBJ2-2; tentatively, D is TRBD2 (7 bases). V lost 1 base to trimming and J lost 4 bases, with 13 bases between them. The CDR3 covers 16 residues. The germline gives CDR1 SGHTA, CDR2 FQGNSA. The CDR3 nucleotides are TGTGCCAGCAGCTTAGTTGGAGGGGGGGTCACCGGGGAGCTGTTTTTT. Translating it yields CASSLVGGGVTGELFF.

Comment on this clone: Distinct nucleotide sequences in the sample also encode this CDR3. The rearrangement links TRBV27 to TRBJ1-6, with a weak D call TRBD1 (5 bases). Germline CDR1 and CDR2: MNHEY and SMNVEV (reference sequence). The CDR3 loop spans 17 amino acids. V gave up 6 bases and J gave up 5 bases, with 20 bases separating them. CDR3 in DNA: TGTGCCAGCAGCTCCTACAAAGACGACAGAGATAATTCACCCCTCCACTTT. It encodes CASSSYKDDRDNSPLHF.

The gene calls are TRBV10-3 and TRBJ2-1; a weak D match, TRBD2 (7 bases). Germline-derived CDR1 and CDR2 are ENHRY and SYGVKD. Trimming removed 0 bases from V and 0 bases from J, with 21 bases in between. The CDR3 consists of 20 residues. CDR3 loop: CAISESRGGLKRSSYNEQFF. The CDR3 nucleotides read TGTGCCATCAGTGAGTCAAGGGGGGGGTTAAAGAGAAGCTCCTACAATGAGCAGTTCTTC.

The CDR3 reads CASSLTRRDPGGTQYF. CDR3 bases: TGTGCCAGCAGCTTAACCCGACGGGACCCGGGAGGTACGCAGTATTTT. The genes are TRBV7-2 and TRBJ2-3, with 7 bases matching TRBD2. The CDR3 consists of 16 residues. Trimming at V came to 2 bases and at J to 8 bases, leaving 13 bases not matched to a gene. Germline V gene sequence: CDR1 SGHTA, CDR2 FQGNSA.

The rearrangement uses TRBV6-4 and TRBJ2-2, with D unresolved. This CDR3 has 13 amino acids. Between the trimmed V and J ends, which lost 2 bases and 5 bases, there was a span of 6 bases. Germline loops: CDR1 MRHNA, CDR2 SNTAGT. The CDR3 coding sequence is TGTGCCAGCAGTGACATCAGGACCGGGGAGCTGTTTTTT. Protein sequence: CASSDIRTGELFF.

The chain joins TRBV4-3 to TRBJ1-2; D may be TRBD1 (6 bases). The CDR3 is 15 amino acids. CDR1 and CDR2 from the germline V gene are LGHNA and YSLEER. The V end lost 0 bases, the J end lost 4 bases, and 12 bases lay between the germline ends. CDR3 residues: CASSQEAGVSYGYTF. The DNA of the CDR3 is TGCGCCAGCAGCCAAGAGGCAGGGGTAAGCTATGGCTACACCTTC.